Given below is one T cell receptor (beta chain) in context. This clone was detected only a few times. The specificity of this receptor is unknown. No base quality information exists; no much larger clone differs at one position. This sample stems from a study of beta chain features in type 1 diabetes (dated by TCRdb to 2017 to 2018). Broadly, across the study: Mean age, gender distribution, total cell number and subset yield did not differ between patients and healthy donors. Regulatory and stem cell-like memory subsets were obtained from only 8 patients and roughly eight healthy donors, while naive and central memory subsets were obtained from all 30 or so donors. The study compared TCRB repertoires of sorted circulating CD4+ T cell subsets between recently diagnosed type 1 diabetes patients and matched healthy donors. A total of over 95,000,000 sorted cells were examined across all samples, and RNA yield correlated strongly with the number of cells per subset. Overall study results and their limits: Naive, central memory and regulatory TCRB repertoires appeared more similar among patients than among healthy donors. Because cDNA was sequenced instead of genomic DNA, activated cells with high expression could be over-represented, although the groups did not differ in activation or CD3 levels. Shorter templates might have been favored by PCR, but patient and control samples were amplified and corrected together, so both groups would have been affected equally by any skew. Patients with type 1 diabetes made fewer insertions and deleted more nucleotides at VDJ recombination sites, implying thymic rearrangement abnormalities. A moderate but significant shortening of TCRB CDR3 length was observed in type 1 diabetes patients in all four CD4+ subsets. HLA sub-analyses involved small numbers of individuals, so any influence of HLA type on TCRB rearrangement remained unresolved.

Each donor gave one peripheral blood draw, averaging approximately 0.11 L, which was collected into heparinised tubes. Using a panel that included CD45RO, CCR7, CD25, CD127, CD95 and CD27, naive, central memory, regulatory and stem cell-like memory CD4+ T cells were sorted on a BD FACSAria II. Purity was above 98% for every sorted population. PBMCs were isolated immediately by Lymphoprep density gradient centrifugation and stained directly without culture. So that batch effects would be minimized, each experiment stained and sorted samples in pairs, pairing one healthy donor with one patient. The junction shows trimming of 1 base on V and 3 bases on J, and the gene matches do not reach 7 bases of it. From the cysteine through the phenylalanine, the CDR3 covers 17 amino acids. The CDR3 DNA has 51 bases and is translated from base 1. The germline V gene (reference sequence) provides CDR1 MNHEY and CDR2 SMNVEV.

The entire amount of isolated RNA was reverse transcribed using the High Capacity cDNA Reverse Transcription Kit, so the sequenced TCRB transcripts were expressed ones. Deep immunoSEQ sequencing was performed on naive, central memory and regulatory T cell samples, with an average of roughly 3.6 million total reads per sample. After sorted cells were lysed in RLT buffer, RNA was extracted with DNase-treated RNeasy Micro or Mini kits, with the choice depending on cell number. To prevent cross-contamination, each cell subset was processed individually, whereas patient and healthy donor samples were processed jointly. The immunoSEQ multiplex PCR was used to amplify TCRB sequences from cDNA, generating 87-bp fragments that spanned the CDR3 region. The amplicons were sequenced using the Illumina HiSeq platform. Regarding the original processing steps: PCR bias was corrected computationally using synthetic template baselines, and reads within Hamming distance 2 were collapsed, with unmergeable singletons discarded. Reads were aligned against IMGT to assign V, D and J genes, CDR3 length and insertions or deletions at six rearrangement sites. Within each subset, clonotype counts were normalized to the number of sorted cells before true diversity and Gini coefficients were calculated with the tcR R package. Repertoire sharing was quantified using the overlap coefficient calculated on TCRB nucleotide sequences. Out-of-frame TCRB sequences from naive cells were analyzed to stand in for the pre-selection repertoire. Sourced from immuneACCESS, this table was stored by TCRdb with only in-frame sequences that have V and J called. A share of the clones is absent; for the studies checked, an unresolved V gene accounts for under half, and the remainder has no known explanation. The V and J calls and the clone size are those of that table, but D and trimming were determined from the DNA. This sample gives about 620,000 clones in total; around a sixth of them show up just once. More than 0.08% of the sample rests with the top ten.

The V gene is TRBV27 and the J gene is TRBJ2-2, with 8 bases matching TRBD2. The TCR sequence derives from a man younger than 35 in good health. Sequences were obtained from naive CD4+ T cells from blood. The cell subset or site label on this specimen signifies: true naive CD4+ T cells. CDR3 region: CASSLYGGAGDTGELFF. The DNA sequence reads TGTGCCAGCAGTTTATACGGGGGGGCAGGCGACACCGGGGAGCTGTTTTTT.